This T cell receptor (beta chain) emerged from a study of T cells expressing NK-cell markers. Study-level results: One observes that, in several donors, these clonotypes were also the leading ones within the CD3+CD56-NKG2C+ fraction.

The CDR3 runs 12 residues. Germline assignment: CDR1 SGHAT and CDR2 FQNNGV. The TCR beta cDNA came from 5'RACE template switching with UMIs. One entry per CDR3 protein, without DNA, is what TCRdb gives after re-calling the 5' RACE reads. The specimen's table records approximately 150,000 distinct CDR3 sequences. Concerning this clonotype: The target antigen is unknown.

The chain has TRBV11-2 and TRBJ2-1; there is no DNA to check the TCRdb D call of TRBD1. The sequencing sample was made of blood T cells: a sorted CD56 or NKG2C T cell subset, CD4+ or CD8+ T cells, or bulk PBMC T cells (not recorded which). This TCR was sampled from a man aged 18 to 29 in good health. The CDR3 sequence: CASSGPGVEQFF.